Below, 22 T cell receptor beta chains from the same sample are listed, as sequenced in a study of shared clonotypes between healthy human individuals. Terminally differentiated effector memory CD45RA+ cells were excluded by CCR7 positive selection of CD45RO-negative cells. Sequenced by immunoSEQ multiplex PCR; TCRdb stores in-frame clones only, minus some. The data show about 2.1 million clones, with just over 90% seen just once and 1.7% held by the top ten. The sequenced material came from naive CD8+ T cells from PBMCs. The origin of the receptors is a man aged 18 to 35 in good health. Some clones in this sample may be carry-over from other donors' samples.

V and J are TRBV9 and TRBJ2-3; TRBD1 matches 10 bases. J lost 3 bases, V lost 3 bases, and 4 bases had no gene match. CDR1 and CDR2 from the germline V gene are SGDLS and YYNGEE. There are 15 residues in the CDR3. CDR3 region: CASSAGQGETDTQYF. In DNA, the CDR3 is TGTGCCAGCAGCGCCGGACAGGGGGAGACAGATACGCAGTATTTT.

This chain links TRBV28 with TRBJ2-7; TRBD1 matches at 9 bases. The CDR3 has 19 amino acids. The V gene's germline CDR1 is MDHEN and CDR2 SYDVKM. J was trimmed by 5 bases and V by 6 bases; bases with no gene match: 23. CDR3 bases: TGTGCCAGCAGCCCCCTTGTTCGACCAACAGGGGGCGCGAGGCACGAGCAGTACTTC. Its protein is CASSPLVRPTGGARHEQYF.

The rearrangement uses TRBV30 and TRBJ2-2; D not resolved. Trimming took off 7 bases at V and 4 bases at J, with 16 bases between the two ends. This CDR3 comprises 14 residues. Germline-derived CDR1 and CDR2 are GTSNPN and SVGIG (reference sequence). The DNA of the CDR3 is TGTGCCTCGGACCGATCGGAAGTCACCGGGGAGCTGTTTTTT. This sequence encodes CASDRSEVTGELFF.

V usage is TRBV27 and J usage is TRBJ1-5; TRBD1 is a possible D gene (5 bases). V was clipped by 6 bases and J by 7 bases, with 10 bases between them. The CDR3 is 12 residues long. The germline V gene has CDR1 MNHEY and CDR2 SMNVEV (reference sequence). CDR3 DNA sequence: TGTGCCAGCAGCGTGGGGGGACAGCCCCAGCATTTT. Protein product: CASSVGGQPQHF.

The CDR3 is CASSLPLAGGGEQFF. CDR3 in DNA: TGTGCCAGCAGTTTACCCCTAGCGGGAGGTGGTGAGCAGTTCTTC. This sequence joins TRBV28 and TRBJ2-1; the match to TRBD2 covers 11 bases. The junction had 6 bases not matched to a gene; V was cut back by 2 bases and J by 9 bases. The CDR3 length is 15 residues. CDR1 MDHEN and CDR2 SYDVKM come from the germline V gene.

The chain couples TRBV4-2 to TRBJ2-3; D call uncertain. The germline gives CDR1 LGHNA, CDR2 YNFKEQ. There are 14 residues in the CDR3. V was clipped by 2 bases and J by 10 bases, with 16 bases between them. CDR3 residues: CASSQHPPPVPQYF. CDR3 coding DNA: TGTGCCAGCAGCCAACATCCCCCGCCGGTCCCGCAGTATTTT.

V usage is TRBV9 and J usage is TRBJ2-5; D unclear. The germline V gene has CDR1 SGDLS and CDR2 YYNGEE. The CDR3 is 10 residues long. The CDR3: CVGFQETQYF. DNA of the CDR3: TGTGTAGGTTTCCAAGAGACCCAGTACTTC.

For the CDR3, the DNA is TGTGCCAGTAGTCGACCGGCCGAGAACACTGAAGCTTTCTTT. Translated: CASSRPAENTEAFF. This chain connects TRBV19 to TRBJ1-1; D gene ambiguous. Deletions cut 5 bases from V and 1 base from J, with 11 bases between. Germline V gene data show CDR1 as LNHDA and CDR2 as SQIVND (reference sequence). The CDR3 sequence is 14 residues long.

This sequence joins TRBV27 and TRBJ1-4; D is unresolved. The germline V gene has CDR1 MNHEY and CDR2 SMNVEV (reference sequence). The CDR3 has 17 residues. V lost 5 bases and J lost 8, with 24 bases in between. The CDR3 protein is CASSPLSSTGVEEKLFF. The CDR3 DNA is TGTGCCAGCAGTCCACTTAGTTCGACGGGAGTAGAGGAAAAACTGTTTTTT.

The CDR3 loop reads CASSPRPRAGQETQYF. CDR3 DNA: TGTGCCAGCAGCCCACGCCCTCGGGCGGGACAAGAGACCCAGTACTTC. J is TRBJ2-5 and V is TRBV7-6; TRBD2 might be the D (6 bases). Germline V gene lookup returns CDR1 SGHVS and CDR2 FNYEAQ. The CDR3 sequence is 16 residues long. The germline V and J ends were trimmed by 5 bases and 2 bases, with 18 bases remaining between them.

This clone was seen just once. V gene TRBV27 combines with J gene TRBJ2-7; a weak D match, TRBD1 (6 bases). Germline-derived CDR1 and CDR2 are MNHEY and SMNVEV (reference sequence). This CDR3 is built from 13 residues. Trimming pared 3 bases from V and 4 bases from J, leaving 10 bases between. The CDR3 coding sequence is TGTGCCAGCAGTTTTGCCAGGGGATACGAGCAGTACTTC. Protein: CASSFARGYEQYF.

This rearrangement joins TRBV9 to TRBJ2-2; 7 positions agree with TRBD1. This CDR3 contains 14 residues. J gave up 0 bases and V 7 bases, and 3 bases lay outside the gene matches. Per germline, CDR1 SGDLS and CDR2 YYNGEE. In DNA form, the CDR3 reads TGTGCCAGCCAAGGGGGCTCGAACACCGGGGAGCTGTTTTTT. Protein product: CASQGGSNTGELFF.

The chain recombines TRBV27 with TRBJ1-4; no firm D call. Germline V CDR1 and CDR2: MNHEY, SMNVEV (reference sequence). There are 18 residues in the CDR3. The V gene lost 2 bases and the J gene lost 0 bases, with 16 bases spanning the gap. CDR3 loop: CASSLRGSLGSTNEKLFF. The CDR3 DNA sequence: TGTGCCAGCAGTTTACGGGGTTCCCTGGGCTCAACTAATGAAAAACTGTTTTTT.

This chain links TRBV4-2 with TRBJ2-5; the match to TRBD2 covers 9 bases. Judging by the DNA end, TRBJ2-7 fits better; the J call may be wrong. Per germline, CDR1 LGHNA and CDR2 YNFKEQ. This CDR3 is 15 amino acids long. The CDR3 nucleotides read TGTGCCAGCAGCCAAGAAGCGGGAGGCTCCTACGAGCAGTACTTC. Encoded protein: CASSQEAGGSYEQYF.

The chain uses TRBV7-8 and TRBJ1-4; tentatively, D is TRBD1 (5 bases). Per the germline V gene, CDR1 is SGHVS and CDR2 is FQNEAQ. Between the trimmed V and J ends, which lost 2 bases and 6 bases, there was a span of 13 bases. The CDR3 runs to 15 residues. Here the CDR3 DNA reads TGTGCCAGCAGCTTATTCAGACAGTCTGATGAAAAACTGTTTTTT. Translating it yields CASSLFRQSDEKLFF.

The chain has TRBV27 and TRBJ2-2; no definite D call. This CDR3 comprises 13 residues. Germline V lookup: CDR1 MNHEY, CDR2 SMNVEV (reference sequence). Trimming stripped 5 bases from V and 4 bases from J, with 8 bases between. The chain's CDR3 is CASSKLGTGELFF. In nucleotides, the CDR3 is TGTGCCAGCAGTAAGTTGGGCACCGGGGAGCTGTTTTTT.

The chain has TRBV7-9 and TRBJ1-2; possible D gene TRBD1, 5 bases. Per the germline V gene, CDR1 is SEHNR and CDR2 is FQNEAQ (reference sequence). Deletions cut 3 bases from V and 7 bases from J, with 24 bases between. There are 17 residues in the CDR3. The CDR3: CASSFSPGRSTFGGYTF. CDR3 bases: TGTGCCAGCAGCTTCAGCCCGGGACGCTCCACGTTCGGTGGCTACACCTTC.

CDR3 coding DNA: TGTGCCAGCAGTAAAGGGCGGGGGCAGAGAGAGCAGTACTTC. Protein sequence: CASSKGRGQREQYF. This chain joins TRBV11-2 and TRBJ2-7; D perhaps matches TRBD2 (7 bases). This CDR3 contains 14 residues. Germline assignment: CDR1 SGHAT and CDR2 FQNNGV. V lost 6 bases and J lost 7, with 19 bases in between.

Worth noting for this clone: The sample carries other DNA sequences with the same CDR3. The J gene is TRBJ2-1, the V gene TRBV11-2, with unresolved D. CDR3 length: 12 amino acids. The germline V gene has CDR1 SGHAT and CDR2 FQNNGV. V gave up 1 base and J gave up 6 bases, with 4 bases separating them. CDR3 in DNA: TGTGCCAGCAGCTTAGTGCGCAATGAGCAGTTCTTC. Translating it yields CASSLVRNEQFF.

With regard to this clone: This sample includes further DNA sequences coding for the same CDR3. This sequence joins TRBV5-1 and TRBJ2-7, with TRBD2 matching 8 bases. V was pared by 4 bases and J by 1 base, with 4 bases of the junction left unmatched. The CDR3 runs 14 residues. Germline loops: CDR1 SGHRS, CDR2 YFSETQ. The CDR3 DNA reads TGCGCCAGCAGCCCGGGAGGGGGGTCCTACGAGCAGTACTTC. Its translation is CASSPGGGSYEQYF. The full variable domain, its missing parts supplied by reference TRBV5-1 and TRBJ2-7, is KAGVTQTPRYLIKTRGQQVTLSCSPISGHRSVSWYQQTPGQGLQFLFEYFSETQRNKGNFPGRFSGRQFSNSRSEMNVSTLELGDSALYLCASSPGGGSYEQYFGPGTRLTVT.

The V call is TRBV5-1, the J call TRBJ1-1; the match to TRBD1 covers 7 bases. J was trimmed by 0 bases and V by 4 bases; bases with no gene match: 12. CDR3 length equals 17 residues. CDR1 and CDR2 from the germline V gene are SGHRS and YFSETQ. CDR3 region: CASSPSDRRKMNTEAFF. CDR3 nucleotide sequence: TGCGCCAGCAGCCCCTCGGACAGGAGGAAGATGAACACTGAAGCTTTCTTT. Combining the CDR3 with reference TRBV5-1 and TRBJ1-1 gives the whole variable domain KAGVTQTPRYLIKTRGQQVTLSCSPISGHRSVSWYQQTPGQGLQFLFEYFSETQRNKGNFPGRFSGRQFSNSRSEMNVSTLELGDSALYLCASSPSDRRKMNTEAFFGQGTRLTVV.

V is TRBV7-8 and J is TRBJ2-7; D is perhaps TRBD1 or TRBD2 (5 bases each). The CDR3 has 14 amino acids. The V end lost 5 bases, the J end lost 2 bases, and 13 bases lay between the germline ends. Per germline, CDR1 SGHVS and CDR2 FQNEAQ. CDR3: CASSDRDGTYEQYF. The CDR3 region has the DNA TGTGCCAGCAGCGACCGGGACGGAACCTACGAGCAGTACTTC.